These 28 T cell receptor beta chains originate from one sample sequenced in a study of T cell responses to AZD1222 COVID-19 vaccine. Some clones are missing from TCRdb's copy, which holds only in-frame ones; the method was immunoSEQ multiplex PCR. The sample yields approximately 79,000 clones, approximately 88% seen once. Sequenced material: peripheral blood, taken on day 0 of AZD1222 vaccination. These receptors were taken from an adult in good health.

The chain employs TRBV7-8 and TRBJ2-7, with TRBD1 matching over 11 bases. Trimming removed 2 bases from V and 2 bases from J; junction bases left unmatched: 8. The CDR3 extends over 17 amino acids. The germline CDR1 and CDR2 sequences are SGHVS and FQNEAQ. This chain's CDR3 is CASSLPRGQGGTYEQYF. CDR3 sequence (DNA): TGTGCCAGCAGCTTACCCCGGGGACAGGGGGGGACCTACGAGCAGTACTTC. The full variable domain, completed using reference TRBV7-8 and TRBJ2-7, is GAGVSQSPRYKVAKRGQDVALRCDPISGHVSLFWYQQALGQGPEFLTYFQNEAQLDKSGLPSDRFFAERPEGSVSTLKIQRTQQEDSAVYLCASSLPRGQGGTYEQYFGPGTRLTVT.

The V call is TRBV5-1, the J call TRBJ2-5, with 9 nucleotides matching TRBD2. Germline CDR1 reads SGHRS; CDR2 reads YFSETQ. V dropped 0 bases and J dropped 2; count of bases not matched to a gene: 8. The CDR3 runs to 17 residues. CDR3 residues: CASSLVMTSGRQETQYF. The CDR3 DNA follows: TGCGCCAGCAGCTTGGTTATGACTAGCGGTAGGCAAGAGACCCAGTACTTC.

The rearrangement uses TRBV9 and TRBJ2-2; 13 bases match TRBD2. The CDR3 is made up of 16 amino acids. J was trimmed by 7 bases and V by 4 bases; bases with no gene match: 7. Looked up from germline, CDR1 is SGDLS and CDR2 is YYNGEE. As DNA, the CDR3 is TGTGCCAGCAGCCGGACTAGCGGGAGTGGGGGCGGGGAGCTGTTTTTT. Protein product: CASSRTSGSGGGELFF.

The chain links TRBV19 to TRBJ1-2, with D maybe TRBD1 (5 bases). V lost 9 bases and J lost 3, with 11 bases in between. This CDR3 comprises 12 residues. In germline, CDR1 is LNHDA, CDR2 SQIVND (reference sequence). The CDR3, as DNA: TGTGCCAGCCGGGACGTATACTATGGCTACACCTTC. It translates to CASRDVYYGYTF.

The rearrangement links TRBV5-6 to TRBJ2-1; a weak D match, TRBD2 (5 bases). Looked up from germline, CDR1 is SGHDT and CDR2 is YYEEEE. V lost 4 bases, J lost 4 bases, and 18 bases lay in between. The CDR3 contains 16 residues. In nucleotides, the CDR3 is TGTGCCAGCAGCCCCCCTGCCTGGGGAGTTTACAATGAGCAGTTCTTC. Amino acids: CASSPPAWGVYNEQFF. The variable domain in full, completed from reference TRBV5-6 and TRBJ2-1, reads DAGVTQSPTHLIKTRGQQVTLRCSPKSGHDTVSWYQQALGQGPQFIFQYYEEEERQRGNFPDRFSGHQFPNYSSELNVNALLLGDSALYLCASSPPAWGVYNEQFFGPGTRLTVL.

The gene calls are TRBV5-1 and TRBJ2-1; 7 bases align to TRBD2. This CDR3 spans 16 amino acids. With 0 bases clipped from V and 0 bases from J, the junction kept 3 bases outside the gene matches. Germline-derived CDR1 and CDR2 are SGHRS and YFSETQ. Written as DNA, the CDR3 is TGCGCCAGCAGCTTGGGGGCGGGAGCCTCCTACAATGAGCAGTTCTTC. Translating gives CASSLGAGASYNEQFF. Complete variable domain (other parts from reference TRBV5-1 and TRBJ2-1): KAGVTQTPRYLIKTRGQQVTLSCSPISGHRSVSWYQQTPGQGLQFLFEYFSETQRNKGNFPGRFSGRQFSNSRSEMNVSTLELGDSALYLCASSLGAGASYNEQFFGPGTRLTVL.

The J gene is TRBJ2-5, the V gene TRBV9, with D possibly matching TRBD2 (5 bases). The CDR3 totals 15 residues. Trimming removed 4 bases from V and 5 bases from J, with 18 bases in between. The V gene's germline CDR1 is SGDLS and CDR2 YYNGEE. The CDR3 bases are TGTGCCAGCAGCCCCTCTCACGAGCGCGGGGAGACCCAGTACTTC. Its translation is CASSPSHERGETQYF.

J is TRBJ1-2 and V is TRBV6-5; 8 nucleotides align to TRBD1. J lost 2 bases, V lost 7 bases, and 6 bases had no gene match. The CDR3 extends over 14 amino acids. Germline CDR1 is MNHEY and CDR2 is SVGAGI. This CDR3 is CASIKQGVNYGYTF. The CDR3 nucleotides are TGTGCCAGCATCAAACAGGGGGTGAACTATGGCTACACCTTC.

The chain joins TRBV12-3 or TRBV12-4 to TRBJ1-2, with a possible D match to TRBD1 (5 bases). The CDR3 has 12 amino acids. With 7 bases removed from V and 4 bases from J, the gap between germline ends came to 10 bases. CDR3 residues: CASTLGTYGYTF. The CDR3 DNA sequence: TGTGCCAGCACACTTGGGACCTATGGCTACACCTTC.

V is TRBV6-7 and J is TRBJ1-6; D not resolved. TRBV6-7 is identified as an open reading frame with a role that is uncertain. The ends were cut back, 6 bases at V and 0 bases at J, with 12 bases in the middle. The CDR3 runs 16 residues. The CDR3 DNA reads as TGTGCCAGCAGCACTCTCCGAAGCTCCTATAATTCACCCCTCCACTTT. Translated, it gives CASSTLRSSYNSPLHF.

The V and J genes are TRBV7-3 and TRBJ1-1; maybe TRBD1 (6 bases). V was trimmed by 6 bases and J by 10 bases, leaving 15 bases between them. Germline CDR1 is SGHTA and CDR2 is FQGTGA. CDR3 length: 12 residues. The CDR3 DNA reads TGTGCCAGCAGTGGAGACACAGGGTTAGCTTTCTTT. It is translated as CASSGDTGLAFF.

The chain uses TRBV20-1 and TRBJ2-5; no clear D gene. The CDR3 extends over 11 amino acids. CDR1 is DFQATT, CDR2 SNEGSKA, per germline (reference sequence). Trimming removed 3 bases at V and 5 bases at J, with 7 bases between. CDR3 DNA sequence: TGCAGTGCTAGGCCCCCGGAGACCCAGTACTTC. This sequence encodes CSARPPETQYF.

The rearrangement links TRBV21-1 to TRBJ2-7; no DNA check was done on the table's D call, TRBD1. TRBV21-1 is flagged as a pseudogene. The CDR3 spans 14 residues. CDR3 DNA: TGTGCCAGCAGCAAAGGGGCAACAAACTACGAGCAGTACTTC. This gives the protein CASSKGATNYEQYF.

V and J are TRBV6-5 and TRBJ2-7, with 7 bases aligning to TRBD1. V shed 8 bases and J 2 bases; nucleotides not matched to a gene: 9. This CDR3 comprises 14 residues. The germline gives CDR1 MNHEY, CDR2 SVGAGI. CDR3 coding DNA: TGTGCCAGCGACAGGGTTGAATCTCCCTACGAGCAGTACTTC. Its translation: CASDRVESPYEQYF.

This sequence joins TRBV9 and TRBJ1-3; D remains ambiguous. Germline-derived CDR1 and CDR2 are SGDLS and YYNGEE. The CDR3 contains 15 residues. V shed 0 bases and J shed 0 bases, with 7 bases lying between them. The chain's CDR3 is CASSVDPTSGNTIYF. CDR3 sequence (DNA): TGTGCCAGCAGCGTAGACCCGACCTCTGGAAACACCATATATTTT.

CDR3 nucleotides: TGTGCCATCAGTGATCCGGGACAGGGAGGGACTGAAGCTTTCTTT. Translating gives CAISDPGQGGTEAFF. The chain carries TRBV10-3 and TRBJ1-1; 9 nucleotides match TRBD1. Trimming cost V 3 bases and J 5 bases; bases outside gene matches: 7. This CDR3 region has 15 residues. From germline, CDR1 is ENHRY and CDR2 SYGVKD.

The rearrangement joins TRBV19 to TRBJ2-1; D might be TRBD1 (5 bases). The germline gives CDR1 LNHDA, CDR2 SQIVND (reference sequence). This CDR3 spans 14 amino acids. V shed 3 bases and J shed 8 bases, with 14 bases lying between them. CDR3 in DNA: TGTGCCAGTAGTATGGGTAGGGGAAGGGATGAGCAGTTCTTC. Translation gives CASSMGRGRDEQFF.

J is TRBJ1-2 and V is TRBV2, with a possible D match to TRBD1 (6 bases). V lost 11 bases to trimming and J lost 1 base, with 11 bases between them. Germline CDR1 reads SNHLY; CDR2 reads FYNNEI. The CDR3 contains 12 residues. The CDR3 spells CALGQSNYGYTF. In nucleotides, the CDR3 is TGTGCCTTAGGACAGAGTAACTATGGCTACACCTTC.

The chain combines TRBV28 with TRBJ2-7; D gene unclear. The germline V and J ends were trimmed by 3 bases and 2 bases, with 11 bases remaining between them. The CDR3 extends over 14 amino acids. Germline V gene data show CDR1 as MDHEN and CDR2 as SYDVKM. The CDR3 DNA is TGTGCCAGCAGTTTGCCCCAGCAAACCTACGAGCAGTACTTC. Amino acids: CASSLPQQTYEQYF.

The gene calls are TRBV2 and TRBJ1-1, with no clear D. The CDR3 covers 11 residues. Germline lookup yields CDR1 SNHLY and CDR2 FYNNEI. Trimming took 6 bases from V and 2 from J, leaving 4 bases between them. DNA of the CDR3: TGTGCCAGCAGCCTAAACACTGAAGCTTTCTTT. Its translation: CASSLNTEAFF.

The chain links TRBV10-2 to TRBJ2-1; 15 positions match TRBD2. Germline V gene sequence: CDR1 WSHSY, CDR2 SAAADI. V trimming: 2 bases; J trimming: 11 bases; junction bases outside the gene matches: 1. CDR3 length: 14 residues. The CDR3 is CASSEGTSGRKQFF. In DNA, the CDR3 is TGCGCCAGCAGTGAGGGGACTAGCGGGAGGAAGCAGTTCTTC.

The V call is TRBV6-1, the J call TRBJ1-6; D uncertain. Germline V gives CDR1 MNHNS, CDR2 SASEGT. Trimming pared 3 bases from V and 6 bases from J, leaving 12 bases between. The CDR3 is made up of 15 amino acids. Written as DNA, the CDR3 is TGTGCCAGCAGTGAGGCCCCTTTCAGTAATTCACCCCTCCACTTT. As protein: CASSEAPFSNSPLHF.

The CDR3 DNA reads as TGTGCCAGCACCAGGAGGGGGGTACGATCCTACAATGAGCAGTTCTTC. Translation: CASTRRGVRSYNEQFF. The chain uses TRBV5-4 and TRBJ2-1, with D possibly being TRBD1 or TRBD2 (6 bases each). Trimming took off 6 bases at V and 1 base at J, with 17 bases between the two ends. This CDR3 is 16 amino acids long. The germline V gene has CDR1 SGHNT and CDR2 YYREEE (reference sequence).

The chain is built from TRBV6-5 and TRBJ1-2; TRBD1 matches at 10 bases. The CDR3 loop spans 13 amino acids. V gave up 6 bases and J gave up 6 bases; unmatched junction bases: 4. Germline CDR1 MNHEY, CDR2 SVGAGI. CDR3 sequence (DNA): TGTGCCAGCAGAAGGGACAGGGGCGATGGCTACACCTTC. This encodes CASRRDRGDGYTF.

The rearrangement uses TRBV9 and TRBJ1-5; D call uncertain. From germline, CDR1 is SGDLS and CDR2 YYNGEE. Trimming removed 0 bases from V and 7 bases from J, with 11 bases in between. The length of the CDR3 is 14 residues. The CDR3 sequence: CASSVGSLRQPQHF. The CDR3 nucleotides read TGTGCCAGCAGCGTAGGGTCTCTGAGGCAGCCCCAGCATTTT.

The rearrangement joins TRBV7-9 to TRBJ1-1; TRBD1 might be the D (5 bases). With 0 bases removed from V and 11 bases from J, the gap between germline ends came to 13 bases. The CDR3 covers 13 residues. Germline assignment: CDR1 SEHNR and CDR2 FQNEAQ (reference sequence). CDR3 DNA sequence: TGTGCCAGCAGCTTAGCGAAACGGGACCATGCTTTCTTT. It yields the protein CASSLAKRDHAFF.

The chain carries TRBV29-1 and TRBJ2-7; no clear D gene. In germline, CDR1 is SQVTM, CDR2 ANQGSEA. V lost 1 base and J 3 bases, leaving 4 bases between the germline ends. The CDR3 spans 11 residues. CDR3 nucleotide sequence: TGCAGCGTTGAAGTACTCTACGAGCAGTACTTC. Its translation is CSVEVLYEQYF.

The chain combines TRBV7-2 with TRBJ1-6; D gene uncertain. The CDR3 runs 16 residues. CDR1 is SGHTA and CDR2 is FQGNSA in the germline V gene. Trimming shortened V by 0 bases and J by 7 bases, and 13 bases separated the two germline ends. CDR3 bases: TGTGCCAGCAGCTTAGCCTCGGGCGCCTTGAATTCACCCCTCCACTTT. It translates to CASSLASGALNSPLHF.